These 2 T cell receptor beta chains were all obtained from the same sample, sequenced in a study of cytomegalovirus exposure and HLA in healthy donors. Generated by immunoSEQ multiplex PCR, the TCRdb table keeps only in-frame clones and is missing some. This repertoire shows some 210,000 clones, around four fifths found once; its top ten account for around 5.6%. The sequencing input was PBMCs. These receptors all come from a woman younger than 30 in good health and CMV-seronegative.

V and J are TRBV4-1 and TRBJ2-7, with 7 bases that match TRBD2. The CDR3 consists of 13 residues. Germline assignment: CDR1 MGHRA and CDR2 YSYEKL. V lost 4 bases to trimming and J lost 1 base; unmatched junction nucleotides: 1. The CDR3 DNA reads as TGCGCCAGCAGCCCCGGGGGGTCCTACGAGCAGTACTTC. Its protein product is CASSPGGSYEQYF.

This clone was recorded a few times. The V call is TRBV19, the J call TRBJ2-7; TRBD1 matches at 7 bases. There are 14 residues in the CDR3. Germline trimming cut 3 bases from V and 2 bases from J; bases unmatched to any gene: 4. Germline V gives CDR1 LNHDA, CDR2 SQIVND (reference sequence). The CDR3 DNA is TGTGCCAGTAGTATTTCGACAGGGACCTACGAGCAGTACTTC. Translating gives CASSISTGTYEQYF.